These 21 T cell receptor beta chains were all obtained from the same sample, sequenced in a study of T cells in Graves' hyperthyroidism and ophthalmopathy. Template material for amplifying TCR beta CDR3 regions consisted of RNA transcripts. The primer set for the first-round RT-PCR of the TCR CDR3 was HTBI. Using its own MiXCR run on the multiplex PCR reads, TCRdb lists one record per CDR3 protein. Altogether around 400,000 distinct CDR3 sequences are present, 15% to 19% being singletons, with the ten largest covering 25% to 35%. Sequencing was done on a sample of blood. The receptors originated from a woman aged 18 to 35 with Graves' hyperthyroidism that later progressed to Graves' ophthalmopathy.

The table lists this clonotype with many counts. This sequence joins TRBV14 and TRBJ1-1, with 7 bases matching TRBD1. CDR1 is SGHDN and CDR2 is FVKESK in the germline V gene. V was pared by 4 bases and J by 3 bases, with 5 bases of the junction left unmatched. This CDR3 is 14 amino acids long. The CDR3 loop reads CASSLQGVDTEAFF. CDR3 in DNA: TGTGCCAGCAGCCTTCAGGGGGTTGACACTGAAGCTTTCTTT.

This clonotype appeared many times. CDR3 loop: CASSFYPRVRTGYNEQFF. The CDR3 region has the DNA TGTGCCAGCAGTTTCTACCCCCGCGTCCGAACCGGATACAATGAGCAGTTCTTC. The genes are TRBV28 and TRBJ2-1; D not certain. Deletions cut 3 bases from V and 4 bases from J, with 22 bases between. Germline values: CDR1 MDHEN, CDR2 SYDVKM. The CDR3 runs to 18 residues.

This clonotype has at least ten counts. The V call is TRBV20-1, the J call TRBJ2-5, with D possibly TRBD1 on 6 matching bases. This CDR3 has 14 residues. V was cut by 6 bases and J by 5 bases, with 19 bases left in between. In germline, CDR1 is DFQATT, CDR2 SNEGSKA (reference sequence). CDR3 protein: CSALYREGGETQYF. CDR3 sequence (DNA): TGCAGTGCCCTCTACAGGGAAGGTGGGGAGACCCAGTACTTC.

The chain couples TRBV6-1 to TRBJ2-3; 8 bases fit TRBD2. With V trimmed by 6 bases and J by 3 bases, 8 bases remained unmatched. Germline assignment: CDR1 MNHNS and CDR2 SASEGT. The CDR3 has 15 amino acids. CDR3 loop: CASSPGLVTTDTQYF. The CDR3 DNA follows: TGTGCCAGCAGCCCGGGACTAGTAACAACAGATACGCAGTATTTT.

This clonotype was counted ten times or more. The chain carries TRBV30 and TRBJ1-4; D remains ambiguous. Trimming shortened V by 4 bases and J by 4 bases, and 7 bases separated the two germline ends. The CDR3 totals 12 residues. Germline assignment: CDR1 GTSNPN and CDR2 SVGIG (reference sequence). CDR3 coding DNA: TGTGCCTGGAATGAGGGTAATGAAAAACTGTTTTTT. Its protein product is CAWNEGNEKLFF.

This clonotype was counted once. The rearrangement joins TRBV7-2 to TRBJ1-3; TRBD1 is a possible D gene (6 bases). Per germline, CDR1 SGHTA and CDR2 FQGNSA. Trimming pared 8 bases from V and 14 bases from J, leaving 16 bases between. CDR3 length: 11 residues. CDR3 loop: CASHRVPPLYF. DNA for the CDR3: TGTGCCAGCCACAGGGTTCCGCCGCTATATTTT.

This clonotype was counted between two and nine times. This chain links TRBV29-1 with TRBJ2-3, with a weak D call TRBD1 (5 bases). Germline V lookup: CDR1 SQVTM, CDR2 ANQGSEA. Between the trimmed V and J ends, which lost 1 base and 0 bases, there was a span of 17 bases. CDR3 length: 17 residues. CDR3 bases: TGCAGCGTTGAAGCCCCCGAGACAGATACTAGCACAGATACGCAGTATTTT. As protein: CSVEAPETDTSTDTQYF.

This clonotype was counted many times. This chain joins TRBV30 and TRBJ2-7; 12 nucleotides agree with TRBD2. Germline V CDR1 and CDR2: GTSNPN, SVGIG (reference sequence). V was pared by 3 bases and J by 2 bases, with 5 bases of the junction left unmatched. The CDR3 length is 15 residues. This chain's CDR3 is CAWRGTSGHAYEQYF. CDR3 nucleotide sequence: TGTGCCTGGAGGGGGACTAGCGGGCATGCCTACGAGCAGTACTTC.

Comment on this clonotype: Compared with germline, one end of the junction differs, possibly owing to a read error. The chain is built from TRBV20-1 and TRBJ1-4; no reliable D call. Germline assignment: CDR1 DFQATT and CDR2 SNEGSKA (reference sequence). This CDR3 has 14 amino acids. CDR3 DNA sequence: TGCAGTGCTAGCGGGCAGGCCTCGAATGAAAAACTGCTTTTT. Its protein product is CSASGQASNEKLLF.

This clonotype turned up a few times. The rearrangement uses TRBV25-1 and TRBJ1-2; D perhaps matches TRBD1 (5 bases). The CDR3 extends over 19 amino acids. V lost 1 base and J lost 4, with 25 bases in between. Germline CDR1 is MGHDK and CDR2 is SYGVNS. CDR3 residues: CASSEFVRIGTEERYGYTF. The CDR3 DNA follows: TGTGCCAGCAGTGAATTCGTAAGGATTGGGACGGAGGAACGCTATGGCTACACCTTC.

The chain carries TRBV19 and TRBJ2-1; 7 nucleotides align to TRBD1. The V gene end was trimmed by 5 bases and the J gene end by 13 bases; junction bases not matched to a gene: 11. There are 13 residues in the CDR3. Per the germline V gene, CDR1 is LNHDA and CDR2 is SQIVND (reference sequence). This CDR3 is CASSSTSGGLQFF. The DNA for the CDR3 is TGTGCCAGTAGTTCCACTTCAGGGGGATTACAGTTCTTC. The full variable domain, completed using reference TRBV19 and TRBJ2-1, is DGGITQSPKYLFRKEGQNVTLSCEQNLNHDAMYWYRQDPGQGLRLIYYSQIVNDFQKGDIAEGYSVSREKKESFPLTVTSAQKNPTAFYLCASSSTSGGLQFFGPGTRLTVL.

This clonotype has only one observation. The rearrangement joins TRBV4-2 to TRBJ2-1, with 7 bases fitting TRBD2. CDR3 length: 16 amino acids. Germline V gives CDR1 LGHNA, CDR2 YNFKEQ. With 1 base clipped from V and 4 bases from J, the junction kept 7 bases outside the gene matches. The CDR3 region has the DNA TGTGCCAGCAGCCAAGGGGAGGGAGTGGGTTACAATGAGCAGTTCTTC. It encodes CASSQGEGVGYNEQFF.

The CDR3 protein is CAITQTVSGNTIYF. The CDR3 DNA reads TGTGCCATCACCCAGACAGTATCTGGAAACACCATATATTTT. The V gene is TRBV10-3, the J gene TRBJ1-3; D possibly corresponds to TRBD1 (5 bases). Germline values: CDR1 ENHRY, CDR2 SYGVKD. Trimming removed 7 bases at V and 1 base at J, with 11 bases between. This CDR3 has 14 residues.

This clonotype has ten or more counts. V is TRBV6-5 and J is TRBJ2-5; TRBD2 matches at 8 bases. Germline trimming cut 2 bases from V and 7 bases from J; bases unmatched to any gene: 9. The CDR3 is 15 residues long. The V gene's germline CDR1 is MNHEY and CDR2 SVGAGI. The CDR3 loop reads CASSYPTSAGGTQYF. Here the CDR3 DNA reads TGTGCCAGCAGTTACCCGACTAGCGCCGGGGGGACCCAGTACTTC.

This clonotype was counted many times. This chain joins TRBV5-1 and TRBJ2-2, with TRBD2 matching over 9 bases. Germline CDR1 SGHRS, CDR2 YFSETQ. This CDR3 is 15 amino acids long. Trimming at V came to 2 bases and at J to 2 bases, leaving 1 base not matched to a gene. CDR3 region: CASSFSGGNTGELFF. The CDR3 DNA reads as TGCGCCAGCAGCTTTAGCGGGGGCAACACCGGGGAGCTGTTTTTT.

This clonotype was counted many times. The gene calls are TRBV5-1 and TRBJ2-7; 13 positions agree with TRBD2. CDR3 length: 16 amino acids. The junction had 7 bases not matched to a gene; V was cut back by 4 bases and J by 3 bases. Germline CDR1 reads SGHRS; CDR2 reads YFSETQ. In DNA, the CDR3 is TGCGCCAGCAGCCCGGGACTAGCGGGACCGATCTACGAGCAGTACTTC. Its translation: CASSPGLAGPIYEQYF.

Ten or more counts support this clonotype. V and J are TRBV2 and TRBJ2-7, with 7 bases fitting TRBD1. CDR1 and CDR2 from the germline V gene are SNHLY and FYNNEI. Trimming at V came to 5 bases and at J to 4 bases, leaving 14 bases not matched to a gene. This CDR3 is 16 amino acids long. The CDR3 DNA reads TGTGCCAGCAGTACCTATCTTCCTGGGACAGTTTACGAGCAGTACTTC. It codes for CASSTYLPGTVYEQYF.

This clonotype has just a few counts. This chain links TRBV5-1 with TRBJ1-6; the D is unclear. The CDR3 extends over 13 amino acids. CDR1 and CDR2 from the germline V gene are SGHRS and YFSETQ. V shed 0 bases and J shed 10 bases, with 8 bases lying between them. The CDR3 sequence: CASSLDLGSPLHF. DNA for the CDR3: TGCGCCAGCAGCTTGGATTTAGGCTCACCCCTCCACTTT.

Ten or more counts support this clonotype. This chain uses TRBV2 with TRBJ2-1, with 8 bases identical to TRBD2. CDR3 length: 15 amino acids. After removal of 1 base from V and 6 bases from J, the junction contained 5 bases not matched to a gene. Germline V gives CDR1 SNHLY, CDR2 FYNNEI. The DNA of the CDR3 is TGTGCCAGCAGTGAAGGTTGGACTAGCATCAATGAGCAGTTCTTC. This translates into CASSEGWTSINEQFF.

The table lists this clonotype with a few counts. The chain has TRBV29-1 and TRBJ1-5; D gene uncertain. Germline lookup yields CDR1 SQVTM and CDR2 ANQGSEA. CDR3 size: 13 residues. V lost 4 bases and J 0 bases, leaving 7 bases between the germline ends. The CDR3 DNA follows: TGCAGCGTTGTGGAGAATAGCAATCAGCCCCAGCATTTT. As protein: CSVVENSNQPQHF.

This clonotype was observed many times. The chain recombines TRBV28 with TRBJ2-7, with D perhaps assigned TRBD1 or TRBD2 (7 bases each). Germline CDR1 is MDHEN and CDR2 is SYDVKM. V gave up 6 bases and J gave up 9 bases, with 33 bases separating them. The CDR3 contains 18 residues. Written as DNA, the CDR3 is TGTGCCAGCAGGGAGACAGGGATCAGAAGTGGGGCGGGAGTAGGGCAGTACTTC. Protein product: CASRETGIRSGAGVGQYF.